The source of this TCR beta chain is a study of long-term antiretroviral therapy in people with HIV. The CDR3 is 14 amino acids. CDR1 is LNHNV, CDR2 YYDKDF, per germline (reference sequence). V lost 5 bases to trimming and J lost 2 bases, with 13 bases between them. Investigators performed immunoSEQ version v3.0 at survey level. Assay: immunoSEQ multiplex PCR; the TCRdb copy retains only in-frame clones and omits some. The sample has about 25,000 clones, about 87% seen once. Sequencing used unsorted PBMCs, obtained 1.8 years before starting antiretroviral therapy. V is TRBV15 and J is TRBJ2-7; D possibly uses TRBD1 or TRBD2 (6 bases each). The receptor was isolated from a man aged 50-59 years with HIV. The CDR3 protein is CATSVGRDTYEQYF. CDR3 DNA sequence: TGTGCCACCAGCGTAGGGCGGGACACCTACGAGCAGTACTTC.